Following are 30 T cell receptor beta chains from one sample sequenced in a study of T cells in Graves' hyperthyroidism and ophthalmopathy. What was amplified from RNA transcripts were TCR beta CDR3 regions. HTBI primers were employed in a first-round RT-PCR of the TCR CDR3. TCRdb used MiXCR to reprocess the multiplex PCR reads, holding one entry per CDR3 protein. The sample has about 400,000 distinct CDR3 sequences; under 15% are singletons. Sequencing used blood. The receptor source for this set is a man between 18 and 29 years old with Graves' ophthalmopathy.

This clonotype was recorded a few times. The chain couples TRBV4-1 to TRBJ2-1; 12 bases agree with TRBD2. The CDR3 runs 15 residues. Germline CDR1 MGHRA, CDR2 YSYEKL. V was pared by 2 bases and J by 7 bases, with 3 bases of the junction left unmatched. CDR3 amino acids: CASSQSSGRANEQFF. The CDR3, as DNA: TGCGCCAGCAGCCAATCTAGCGGGAGGGCTAATGAGCAGTTCTTC.

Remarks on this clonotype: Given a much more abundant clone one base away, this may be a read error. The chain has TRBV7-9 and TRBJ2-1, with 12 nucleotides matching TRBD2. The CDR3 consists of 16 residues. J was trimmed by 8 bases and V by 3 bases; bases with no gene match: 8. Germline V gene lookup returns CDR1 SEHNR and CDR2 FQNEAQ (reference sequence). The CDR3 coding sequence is TGTGCCAGCAGCTTCATGACTAGCGGGAGTCAAGATGAGCAGTTCTTC. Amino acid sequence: CASSFMTSGSQDEQFF.

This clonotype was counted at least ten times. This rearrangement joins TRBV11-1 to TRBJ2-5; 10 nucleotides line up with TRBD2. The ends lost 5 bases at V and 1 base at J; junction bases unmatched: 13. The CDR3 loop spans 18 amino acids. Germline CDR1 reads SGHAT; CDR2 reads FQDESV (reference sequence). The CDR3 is CASSPGVGTSDFQETQYF. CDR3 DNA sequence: TGTGCCAGCAGCCCGGGGGTCGGGACTAGCGACTTCCAAGAGACCCAGTACTTC.

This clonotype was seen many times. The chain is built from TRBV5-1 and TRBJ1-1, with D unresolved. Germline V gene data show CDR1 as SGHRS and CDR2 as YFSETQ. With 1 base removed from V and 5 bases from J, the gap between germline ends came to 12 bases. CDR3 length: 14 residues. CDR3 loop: CASSLNGIWTEAFF. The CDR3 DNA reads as TGCGCCAGCAGCTTGAACGGGATTTGGACTGAAGCTTTCTTT.

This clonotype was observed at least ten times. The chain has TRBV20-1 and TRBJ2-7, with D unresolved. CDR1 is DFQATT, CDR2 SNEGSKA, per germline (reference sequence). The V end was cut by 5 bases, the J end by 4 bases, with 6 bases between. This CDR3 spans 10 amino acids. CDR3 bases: TGCAGTGCTGGAGCATACGAGCAGTACTTC. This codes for CSAGAYEQYF.

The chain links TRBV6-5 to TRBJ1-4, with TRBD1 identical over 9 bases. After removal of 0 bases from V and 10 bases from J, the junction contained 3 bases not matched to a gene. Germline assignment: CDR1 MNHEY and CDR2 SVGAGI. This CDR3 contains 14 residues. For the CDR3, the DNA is TGTGCCAGCAGTTACTCGGGGACAGGGCGAAAACTGTTTTTT. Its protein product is CASSYSGTGRKLFF.

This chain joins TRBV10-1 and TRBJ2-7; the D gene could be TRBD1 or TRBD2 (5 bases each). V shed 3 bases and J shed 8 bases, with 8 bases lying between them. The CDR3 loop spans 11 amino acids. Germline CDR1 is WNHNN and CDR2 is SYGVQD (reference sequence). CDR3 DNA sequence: TGCGCCAGCAGTGAAGAGGGGAAGCAGTACTTC. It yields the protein CASSEEGKQYF.

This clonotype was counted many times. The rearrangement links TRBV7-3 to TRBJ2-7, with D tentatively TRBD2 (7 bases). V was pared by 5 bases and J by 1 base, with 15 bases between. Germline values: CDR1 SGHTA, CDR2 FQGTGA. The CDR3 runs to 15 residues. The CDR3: CASSRTAGASYEQYF. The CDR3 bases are TGTGCCAGCAGCCGAACGGCGGGGGCGTCCTACGAGCAGTACTTC.

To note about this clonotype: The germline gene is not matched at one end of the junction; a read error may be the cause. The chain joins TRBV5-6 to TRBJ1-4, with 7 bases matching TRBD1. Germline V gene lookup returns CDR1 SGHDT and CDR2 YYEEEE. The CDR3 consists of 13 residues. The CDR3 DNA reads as TGTACCAGCAGCTTGGGACAGAGTGAAAAACTGTTTTTT. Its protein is CTSSLGQSEKLFF.

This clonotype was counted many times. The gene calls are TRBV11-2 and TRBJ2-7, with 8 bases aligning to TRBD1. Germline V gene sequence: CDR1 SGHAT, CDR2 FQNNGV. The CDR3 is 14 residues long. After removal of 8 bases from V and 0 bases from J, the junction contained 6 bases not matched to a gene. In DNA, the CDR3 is TGTGCCAGCGGGGCCGGGACAGGCTCCTACGAGCAGTACTTC. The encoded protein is CASGAGTGSYEQYF.

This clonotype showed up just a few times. DNA for the CDR3: TGTGCCAGCAGTTACTCTTTTGGACAGAGCTCTGGAAACACCATATATTTT. Its translation: CASSYSFGQSSGNTIYF. V usage is TRBV6-5 and J usage is TRBJ1-3, with D possibly TRBD1 on 6 matching bases. The CDR3 has 17 residues. Germline CDR1 reads MNHEY; CDR2 reads SVGAGI. Deletions cut 0 bases from V and 0 bases from J, with 12 bases between.

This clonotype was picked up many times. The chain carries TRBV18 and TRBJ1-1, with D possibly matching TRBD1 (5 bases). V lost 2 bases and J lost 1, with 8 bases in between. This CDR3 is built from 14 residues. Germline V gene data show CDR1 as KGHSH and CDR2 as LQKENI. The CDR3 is CASSPGRANTEAFF. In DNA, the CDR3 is TGTGCCAGCTCACCAGGCAGGGCGAACACTGAAGCTTTCTTT.

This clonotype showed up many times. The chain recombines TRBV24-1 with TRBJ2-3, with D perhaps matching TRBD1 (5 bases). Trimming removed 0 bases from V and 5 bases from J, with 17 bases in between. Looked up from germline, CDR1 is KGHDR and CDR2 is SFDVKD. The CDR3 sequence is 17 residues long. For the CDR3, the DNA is TGTGCCACCAGTGATTTGAGCAGGGTCCATCAAAGAGATACGCAGTATTTT. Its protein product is CATSDLSRVHQRDTQYF.

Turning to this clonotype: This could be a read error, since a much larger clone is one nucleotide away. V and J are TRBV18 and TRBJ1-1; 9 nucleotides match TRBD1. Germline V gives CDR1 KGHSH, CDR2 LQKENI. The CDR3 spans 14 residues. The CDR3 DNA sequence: TGTGCCAGCTCACTGCTGGACAGGGGCGCTGAAGCTCTCTTT. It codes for CASSLLDRGAEALF.

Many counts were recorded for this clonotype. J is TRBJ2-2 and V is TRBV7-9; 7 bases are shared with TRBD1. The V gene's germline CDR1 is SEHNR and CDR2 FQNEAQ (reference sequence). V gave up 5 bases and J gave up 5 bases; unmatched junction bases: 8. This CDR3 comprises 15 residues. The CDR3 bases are TGTGCCAGCAGCCGCGGACAGGTTGGAACCGGGGAGCTGTTTTTT. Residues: CASSRGQVGTGELFF.

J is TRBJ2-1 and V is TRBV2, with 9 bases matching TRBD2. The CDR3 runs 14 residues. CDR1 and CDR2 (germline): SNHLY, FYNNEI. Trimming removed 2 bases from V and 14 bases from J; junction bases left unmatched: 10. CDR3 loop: CASSERRRGGREFF. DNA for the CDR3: TGTGCCAGCAGTGAACGTAGGCGGGGGGGACGGGAGTTCTTC.

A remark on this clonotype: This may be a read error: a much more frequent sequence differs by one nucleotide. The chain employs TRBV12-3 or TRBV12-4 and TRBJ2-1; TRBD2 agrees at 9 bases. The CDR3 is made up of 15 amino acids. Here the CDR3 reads CASSPWGGGGNEQSF. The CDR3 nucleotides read TGTGCCAGCAGCCCTTGGGGCGGGGGGGGGAATGAGCAGTCCTTC.

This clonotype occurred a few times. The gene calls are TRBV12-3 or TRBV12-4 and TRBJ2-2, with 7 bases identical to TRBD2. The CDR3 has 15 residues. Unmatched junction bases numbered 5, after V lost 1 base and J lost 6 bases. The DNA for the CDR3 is TGTGCCAGCAGTTTAGTGGTAGCGGGTGCCGGGGAGCTGTTTTTT. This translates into CASSLVVAGAGELFF.

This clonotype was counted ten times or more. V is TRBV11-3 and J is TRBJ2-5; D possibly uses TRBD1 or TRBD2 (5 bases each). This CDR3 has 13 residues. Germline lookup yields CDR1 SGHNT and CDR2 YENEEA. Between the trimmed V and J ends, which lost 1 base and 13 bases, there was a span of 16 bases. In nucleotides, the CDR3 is TGTGCCAGCAGCTTAGGGGTCTACGGGGCACTGTACTTC. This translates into CASSLGVYGALYF.

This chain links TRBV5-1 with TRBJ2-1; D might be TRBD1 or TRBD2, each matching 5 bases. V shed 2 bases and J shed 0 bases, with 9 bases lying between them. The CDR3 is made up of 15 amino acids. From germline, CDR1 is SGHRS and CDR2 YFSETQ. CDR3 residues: CASSLGTLSYNEQFF. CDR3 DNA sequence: TGCGCCAGCAGCTTAGGGACCCTCTCCTACAATGAGCAGTTCTTC. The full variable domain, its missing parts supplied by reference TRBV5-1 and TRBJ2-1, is KAGVTQTPRYLIKTRGQQVTLSCSPISGHRSVSWYQQTPGQGLQFLFEYFSETQRNKGNFPGRFSGRQFSNSRSEMNVSTLELGDSALYLCASSLGTLSYNEQFFGPGTRLTVL.

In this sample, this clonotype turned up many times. Here the CDR3 reads CASSLWGYEQFF. For the CDR3, the DNA is TGTGCCAGCAGTTTATGGGGGTATGAGCAGTTCTTC. The chain recombines TRBV28 with TRBJ2-1; no clear D. The CDR3 totals 12 residues. The germline V gene has CDR1 MDHEN and CDR2 SYDVKM. The germline V and J ends were trimmed by 0 bases and 8 bases, with 5 bases remaining between them.

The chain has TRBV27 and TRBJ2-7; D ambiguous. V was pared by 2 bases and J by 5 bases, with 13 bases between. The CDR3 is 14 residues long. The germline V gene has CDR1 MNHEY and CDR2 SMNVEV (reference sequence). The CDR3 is CASSLLGVADEQYF. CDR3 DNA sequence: TGTGCCAGCAGTTTACTCGGTGTCGCCGACGAGCAGTACTTC.

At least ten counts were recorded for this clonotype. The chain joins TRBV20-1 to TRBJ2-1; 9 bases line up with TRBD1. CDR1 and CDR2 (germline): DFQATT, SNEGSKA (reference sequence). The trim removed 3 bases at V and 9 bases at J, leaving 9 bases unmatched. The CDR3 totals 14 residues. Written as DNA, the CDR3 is TGCAGTGCTAGGGGGGACAGGGTGAGGGGTGAGCAGTTCTTC. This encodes CSARGDRVRGEQFF.

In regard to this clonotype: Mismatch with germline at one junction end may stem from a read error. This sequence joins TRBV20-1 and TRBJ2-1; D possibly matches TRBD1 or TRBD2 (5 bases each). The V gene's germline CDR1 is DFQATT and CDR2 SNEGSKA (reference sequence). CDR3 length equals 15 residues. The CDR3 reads CSASWDASSYNEQFF. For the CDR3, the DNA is TGCAGCGCTAGTTGGGACGCGAGCTCCTACAATGAGCAGTTCTTC.

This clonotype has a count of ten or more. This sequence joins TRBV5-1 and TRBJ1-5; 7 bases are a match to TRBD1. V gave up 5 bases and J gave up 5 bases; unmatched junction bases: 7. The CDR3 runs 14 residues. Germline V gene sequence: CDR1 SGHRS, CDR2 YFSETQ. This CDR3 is CASSSTGIDQPQHF. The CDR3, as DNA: TGCGCCAGCAGTTCGACAGGGATAGATCAGCCCCAGCATTTT.

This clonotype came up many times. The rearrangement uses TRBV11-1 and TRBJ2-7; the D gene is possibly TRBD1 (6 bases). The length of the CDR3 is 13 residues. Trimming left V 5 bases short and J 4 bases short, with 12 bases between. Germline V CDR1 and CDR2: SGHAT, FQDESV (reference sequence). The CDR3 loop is CASSARQAYEQYF. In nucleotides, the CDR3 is TGTGCCAGCAGCGCACGACAGGCTTACGAGCAGTACTTC.

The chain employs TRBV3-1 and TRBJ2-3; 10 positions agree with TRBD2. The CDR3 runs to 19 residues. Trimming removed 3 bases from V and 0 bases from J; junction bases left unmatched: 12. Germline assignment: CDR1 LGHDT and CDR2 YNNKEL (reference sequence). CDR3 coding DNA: TGTGCCAGCAGCCAGCAGGGTAGCTTGACTAGCGGGAGCACAGATACGCAGTATTTT. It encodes CASSQQGSLTSGSTDTQYF.

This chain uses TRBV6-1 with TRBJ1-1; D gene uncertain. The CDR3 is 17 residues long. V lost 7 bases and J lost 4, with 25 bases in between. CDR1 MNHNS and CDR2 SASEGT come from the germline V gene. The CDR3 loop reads CASTDPTWAAGSTEAFF. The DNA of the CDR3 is TGTGCCAGCACCGACCCTACATGGGCCGCCGGGAGCACTGAAGCTTTCTTT.

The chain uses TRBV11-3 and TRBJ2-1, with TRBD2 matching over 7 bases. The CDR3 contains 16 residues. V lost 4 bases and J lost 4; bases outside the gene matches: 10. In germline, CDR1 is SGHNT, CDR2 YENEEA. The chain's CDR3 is CASSSTSGTEYNEQFF. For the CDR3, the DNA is TGTGCCAGCAGCTCGACGAGCGGGACCGAGTACAATGAGCAGTTCTTC. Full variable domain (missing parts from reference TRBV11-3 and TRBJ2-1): EAGVVQSPRYKIIEKKQPVAFWCNPISGHNTLYWYLQNLGQGPELLIRYENEEAVDDSQLPKDRFSAERLKGVDSTLKIQPAELGDSAVYLCASSSTSGTEYNEQFFGPGTRLTVL.

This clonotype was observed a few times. CDR3 in amino acids: CASSPMGHTDTQYF. The CDR3 region has the DNA TGTGCCAGCAGCCCGATGGGGCACACAGATACGCAGTATTTT. The chain has TRBV3-1 and TRBJ2-3; tentatively, D is TRBD1 (5 bases). This CDR3 contains 14 residues. Germline CDR1 is LGHDT and CDR2 is YNNKEL (reference sequence). The V gene lost 4 bases and the J gene lost 2 bases, with 10 bases spanning the gap.